This T cell receptor beta chain was found in a study of glioma-infiltrating T cells after dendritic cell vaccination. Across the whole study: Treatment, given 2003 to 2012, was autologous tumor lysate-pulsed dendritic cell vaccination. Dendritic cells derived from monocytes and pulsed with autologous tumor lysate formed the vaccine. Overall study results and limits: No direct clonality-survival link was found; a diverse polyclonal response may matter.

V lost 1 base and J 2 bases, leaving 6 bases between the germline ends. The CDR3 extends over 14 amino acids. Germline V CDR1 and CDR2: SGHAT, FQNNGV. Of note for this clone: Its cognate antigen is unknown.

Input was 2 ug genomic DNA, or all available if less. Using immunoSEQ multiplex PCR, the repertoire was profiled, and TCRdb retains in-frame clones only, with some absent. The data hold roughly 100,000 clones, with roughly 76% observed a single time. J is TRBJ1-3 and V is TRBV11-2; D possibly corresponds to TRBD1 (5 bases). Here the sequenced sample was blood, taken before dendritic cell vaccination. The source is a human donor with glioblastoma. CDR3: CASSLVGAGNTIYF. The CDR3 DNA sequence: TGTGCCAGCAGCTTAGTAGGGGCTGGAAACACCATATATTTT.